Presented here are 18 T cell receptor beta chains from one specimen sequenced in a study of blood T cell repertoires in COVID-19. The method was immunoSEQ multiplex PCR; TCRdb's version includes in-frame clones alone and lacks a portion of them. Among roughly 360,000 clones listed, approximately 89% were seen once. Sequencing used PBMCs or T cells enriched from blood (not recorded which). The receptors come from a young man who had recovered from COVID-19.

This chain connects TRBV5-1 to TRBJ2-3, with 8 nucleotides matching TRBD2. Germline CDR1 and CDR2: SGHRS and YFSETQ. The V and J ends lost 0 bases and 2 bases, in that order; junction bases with no gene match: 2. CDR3 length: 15 residues. The CDR3 here is CASSLGGGITDTQYF. The CDR3, as DNA: TGCGCCAGCAGCTTGGGCGGGGGGATCACAGATACGCAGTATTTT.

This clone has only a few counts. The rearrangement uses TRBV7-8 and TRBJ1-2; tentatively, D is TRBD1 (6 bases). Trimming removed 3 bases at V and 6 bases at J, with 11 bases between. The germline CDR1 and CDR2 sequences are SGHVS and FQNEAQ. There are 13 residues in the CDR3. The CDR3, as DNA: TGTGCCAGCAGCTTCATGGGGGCGAATGGCTACACCTTC. It yields the protein CASSFMGANGYTF.

V usage is TRBV5-1 and J usage is TRBJ1-3; perhaps TRBD1 as D (6 bases). The length of the CDR3 is 15 residues. Germline loops: CDR1 SGHRS, CDR2 YFSETQ. V lost 0 bases to trimming and J lost 4 bases, with 11 bases between them. CDR3 nucleotide sequence: TGCGCCAGCAGCTTGGCCCACAGGGCCGGAAACACCATATATTTT. Residues: CASSLAHRAGNTIYF. The variable domain in full, with the rest retrieved from reference TRBV5-1 and TRBJ1-3, is KAGVTQTPRYLIKTRGQQVTLSCSPISGHRSVSWYQQTPGQGLQFLFEYFSETQRNKGNFPGRFSGRQFSNSRSEMNVSTLELGDSALYLCASSLAHRAGNTIYFGEGSWLTVV.

The chain joins TRBV5-1 to TRBJ2-7; 10 positions match TRBD1. CDR1 and CDR2 from the germline V gene are SGHRS and YFSETQ. The CDR3 length is 15 residues. V dropped 3 bases and J dropped 5; count of bases not matched to a gene: 8. CDR3 loop: CASSWGDRGGDEQYF. The DNA of the CDR3 is TGCGCCAGCAGCTGGGGGGACAGGGGAGGCGACGAGCAGTACTTC.

The V gene is TRBV2, the J gene TRBJ1-2, with D possibly matching TRBD1 (5 bases). The V and J ends lost 9 bases and 7 bases respectively, with 12 bases between them. Looked up from germline, CDR1 is SNHLY and CDR2 is FYNNEI. CDR3 length: 11 amino acids. As DNA, the CDR3 is TGTGCCAGTCGACAGACGGGTGGCTACACCTTC. This encodes CASRQTGGYTF.

The rearrangement links TRBV7-9 to TRBJ2-2, with 7 nucleotides matching TRBD1. V was clipped by 6 bases and J by 0 bases; unmatched bases: 4. Germline lookup yields CDR1 SEHNR and CDR2 FQNEAQ (reference sequence). The CDR3 spans 15 residues. The CDR3 bases are TGTGCCAGCAGACTGGGACAGCCGAACACCGGGGAGCTGTTTTTT. Translating gives CASRLGQPNTGELFF.

This clone is a singleton in its sample. This chain joins TRBV23-1 and TRBJ1-4; 12 bases line up with TRBD1. TRBV23-1 is an ORF, with its function uncertain. The CDR3 is made up of 19 amino acids. Trimming removed 4 bases from V and 1 base from J; junction bases left unmatched: 10. CDR3 in DNA: TGCGCCAGCAGTCGCCCCGGGACAGGGGGCGCGCGAACTAATGAAAAACTGTTTTTT. Its translation is CASSRPGTGGARTNEKLFF.

The chain combines TRBV30 with TRBJ2-7; a possible D gene is TRBD1 (5 bases). Per germline, CDR1 GTSNPN and CDR2 SVGIG (reference sequence). V was clipped by 3 bases and J by 3 bases, with 9 bases between them. The CDR3 is 12 amino acids. CDR3 DNA: TGTGCCTGGAGCTTTCAGGGCTACGAGCAGTACTTC. This sequence encodes CAWSFQGYEQYF. Together with reference TRBV30 and TRBJ2-7, the CDR3 gives the full variable domain: SQTIHQWPATLVQPVGSPLSLECTVEGTSNPNLYWYRQAAGRGLQLLFYSVGIGQISSEVPQNLSASRPQDRQFILSSKKLLLSDSGFYLCAWSFQGYEQYFGPGTRLTVT.

This clone was picked up one time. The chain recombines TRBV6-5 with TRBJ1-2; TRBD1 aligns across 8 bases. V gave up 6 bases and J gave up 6 bases; unmatched junction bases: 6. This CDR3 has 13 amino acids. Germline assignment: CDR1 MNHEY and CDR2 SVGAGI. The chain's CDR3 is CASRETGADGYTF. The CDR3 coding sequence is TGTGCCAGCAGGGAGACAGGGGCGGATGGCTACACCTTC.

This chain links TRBV12-3 or TRBV12-4 with TRBJ1-1; D is uncertain. V was clipped by 2 bases and J by 4 bases, with 8 bases between them. The CDR3 covers 13 residues. The CDR3 is CASSLSPVTEAFF. In DNA, the CDR3 is TGTGCCAGCAGTTTATCGCCAGTCACTGAAGCTTTCTTT.

V and J are TRBV15 and TRBJ2-5, with D uncertain. The CDR3 covers 13 residues. Looked up from germline, CDR1 is LNHNV and CDR2 is YYDKDF (reference sequence). Trimming cost V 4 bases and J 5 bases, with 11 bases left between them. The CDR3 region is CATSKRGSETQYF. CDR3 nucleotides: TGTGCCACCAGCAAGCGCGGATCGGAGACCCAGTACTTC.

The V call is TRBV6-5, the J call TRBJ1-1, with 9 nucleotides matching TRBD1. The CDR3 runs to 15 residues. V shed 10 bases, J shed 5 bases, and the junction held 14 bases outside the gene matches. The V gene's germline CDR1 is MNHEY and CDR2 SVGAGI. CDR3 sequence reads: CATPGQGRSMTEAFF. Written as DNA, the CDR3 is TGTGCCACCCCGGGACAGGGTCGATCGATGACTGAAGCTTTCTTT.

The rearrangement links TRBV27 to TRBJ1-1; D is undetermined. With 2 bases removed from V and 0 bases from J, the gap between germline ends came to 10 bases. There are 15 residues in the CDR3. Germline lookup yields CDR1 MNHEY and CDR2 SMNVEV (reference sequence). CDR3 nucleotides: TGTGCCAGCAGTTTAGATAGACTGATGAACACTGAAGCTTTCTTT. Translation gives CASSLDRLMNTEAFF.

This sequence joins TRBV15 and TRBJ2-3; unclear D gene. V lost 0 bases to trimming and J lost 2 bases, with 9 bases between them. The CDR3 covers 15 residues. The germline V gene encodes CDR1 LNHNV and CDR2 YYDKDF (reference sequence). CDR3 protein: CATSRDKQPTDTQYF. CDR3 bases: TGTGCCACCAGCAGAGATAAGCAACCCACAGATACGCAGTATTTT.

The V call is TRBV7-2, the J call TRBJ2-7, with 11 nucleotides matching TRBD2. The ends lost 7 bases at V and 2 bases at J; junction bases unmatched: 4. CDR1 SGHTA and CDR2 FQGNSA come from the germline V gene. The CDR3 sequence is 14 residues long. CDR3 nucleotides: TGTGCCAGCACCCTAGCGGGGGGACCCTACGAGCAGTACTTC. It translates to CASTLAGGPYEQYF.

The chain recombines TRBV5-1 with TRBJ2-1; D gene unclear. Germline values: CDR1 SGHRS, CDR2 YFSETQ. V gave up 1 base and J gave up 5 bases, with 7 bases separating them. The CDR3 runs 13 residues. CDR3 in DNA: TGCGCCAGCAGCTTGCTCAGTGACAATGAGCAGTTCTTC. Its translation is CASSLLSDNEQFF.

V is TRBV6-2 or TRBV6-3 and J is TRBJ1-1; D is possibly TRBD1 (6 bases). The germline V gene encodes CDR1 MNHEY and CDR2 SVGEGT. V was trimmed by 2 bases and J by 1 base, leaving 11 bases between them. The CDR3 runs 15 residues. The CDR3 region has the DNA TGTGCCAGCAGTTACGTCCCACAGGGGAACACTGAAGCTTTCTTT. Amino acids: CASSYVPQGNTEAFF.

The chain is built from TRBV2 and TRBJ1-2; D unclear. The CDR3 length is 16 residues. Deletions cut 1 base from V and 3 bases from J, with 15 bases between. Germline assignment: CDR1 SNHLY and CDR2 FYNNEI. This chain's CDR3 is CASSEGGAGVDYGYTF. CDR3 in DNA: TGTGCCAGCAGTGAAGGAGGTGCCGGGGTGGACTATGGCTACACCTTC. Together with reference TRBV2 and TRBJ1-2, the CDR3 gives the full variable domain: EPEVTQTPSHQVTQMGQEVILRCVPISNHLYFYWYRQILGQKVEFLVSFYNNEISEKSEIFDDQFSVERPDGSNFTLKIRSTKLEDSAMYFCASSEGGAGVDYGYTFGSGTRLTVV.